What follows is one T cell receptor beta chain and its context. Its antigen is unidentified. This record belongs to a study of T cells in Graves' hyperthyroidism and ophthalmopathy. The study's findings and limits: Ophthalmopathy prediction by the model preceded onset by a median about 6.8 months.

It was RNA transcripts that yielded the amplified TCR beta CDR3 regions. Primed by the HTBI set, a first-round RT-PCR was run on the TCR CDR3. One entry per CDR3 protein, called by TCRdb with MiXCR from the multiplex PCR reads. The sample gives a few hundred thousand distinct CDR3 sequences, around 20% of which show up once; roughly 29% is in the top ten. CDR3 size: 15 residues. V dropped 5 bases and J dropped 3; count of bases not matched to a gene: 7. Germline V gene sequence: CDR1 MDHEN, CDR2 SYDVKM. The receptor was isolated from a young man with Graves' hyperthyroidism. Sequenced: blood. V is TRBV28 and J is TRBJ2-7, with TRBD1 matching over 10 bases. The DNA of the CDR3 is TGTGCCAGCAGTCCCGGGACAGGGGAAAACTACGAGCAGTACTTC. This sequence encodes CASSPGTGENYEQYF.